This T cell receptor (beta chain) was captured by sequencing in a study of STAT3 mutations in large granular lymphocyte leukemia. Overall study results and limits: No sample exists from the first appearance of each clone. Every T-LGLL patient had at least one immunodominant TCRbeta clonotype. After therapy, 6 of 18 patients switched clonotypes, all new clones STAT3 wild type.

The germline V gene encodes CDR1 SGHRS and CDR2 YFSETQ. Both ends counted, the CDR3 spans 10 residues. Using immunoSEQ multiplex PCR, the repertoire was profiled, and TCRdb retains in-frame clones only, with some absent. This repertoire includes under 2,500 clones. As to this clone: Its target is unknown. This likely comes from a read error, as the CDR3 has no conserved phenylalanine or tryptophan at its end. It is unclear where the CDR3 begins or ends on the DNA, so no DNA is shown, and the CDR3 is as TCRdb lists it.

The chain carries TRBV5-1 and TRBJ2-5; the table names TRBD1, a call not compared with the DNA. This TCR was sampled from a human donor with T large granular lymphocyte leukemia. The donor label of this sample is uncertain. Some clones in this sample may be carry-over from other donors' samples. The sample was PBMCs. The CDR3 loop reads CASSPQGSGT.